This T cell receptor beta chain was identified in a study of human T cells and chemical hapten exposure. TCRdb recomputed calls from the RACE reads with MiXCR, one row per CDR3 protein. The sample includes under 100,000 distinct CDR3 sequences, roughly 8.5% seen only once; the top ten take about 2.5%. V lost 0 bases and J lost 11, with 15 bases in between. In germline, CDR1 is SGHTA, CDR2 FQGNSA. This CDR3 has 14 amino acids. As to this clonotype: Given a much more abundant clone one base away, this may be a read error.

The sample's time point: pre-sensitization, week 0. Treatment given: therapeutic diphenylcyclopropenone sensitization with weekly scalp DPC. The sample was whole blood, taken in connection with sensitization to the hapten diphenylcyclopropenone (DPC). The chain links TRBV7-2 to TRBJ2-3; D may correspond to TRBD1 or TRBD2 (6 bases each). The receptor comes from a man aged 40-55 years with alopecia areata. Some clones in this sample may be carry-over from other donors' samples. CDR3 bases: TGTGCCAGCAGCTTAGCGGGGGGCAGGGACAAGCAGTATTTT. Encoded protein: CASSLAGGRDKQYF.